This T cell receptor beta chain derives from a study of blood T cell repertoires in COVID-19. Study-wide background: Collection of acute and convalescent COVID-19 samples took place in the United States, Italy and Spain. Sources were T cells, B-cell-depleted T cells, or PBMCs; the material itself was cDNA or gDNA.

This clone was detected only once. In the original analysis: For nucleated cells, counts were estimated from reference gene primer amplification. Generated by immunoSEQ multiplex PCR, the TCRdb table keeps only in-frame clones and is missing some. The V and J calls and clone size come from that table; D and trimming were worked out from the DNA. The sample records approximately 500,000 clones, roughly 88% being singletons. The germline CDR1 and CDR2 sequences are SGHRS and YFSETQ. V trimming: 0 bases; J trimming: 7 bases; junction bases outside the gene matches: 3. This CDR3 contains 14 residues. The sequencing input was peripheral blood. The chain couples TRBV5-1 to TRBJ1-2, with 10 positions matching TRBD1. The receptor's source is a human donor in a cohort sampled during active COVID-19. The CDR3 DNA reads as TGCGCCAGCAGCTTGGAGGGGACAGGGGTTGGCTACACCTTC. Its protein product is CASSLEGTGVGYTF.